The clone carrying this T cell receptor beta chain was observed at least ten times. Its antigen is as yet unknown. The read comes to an end 3 residues before the CDR3 does, leaving the germline J gene to fill in the end. Looked up from germline, CDR1 is SGHNT and CDR2 is YENEEA. This CDR3 contains 15 residues. The ends lost 4 bases at V and 0 bases at J; junction bases unmatched: 3. The source of the sample is a study of T cell clonality in common variable immunodeficiency. Data came from immunoSEQ multiplex PCR; TCRdb stores just in-frame clones and leaves some out. Listed for the sample are approximately 14,000 clones, none seen a single time. CVID meant reduced serum IgG, IgA and/or IgM plus specific antibody deficiency. Replacement immunoglobulin had been given to every CVID subject for at least one year. Regarding the study as a whole: In common variable immunodeficiency, TCR beta chains reportedly carried fewer deletions and N-nucleotide insertions.

The sequenced sample was peripheral blood mononuclear cells. The TCR comes from a human donor with common variable immunodeficiency. The chain joins TRBV11-3 to TRBJ2-1; 7 bases are a match to TRBD1. CDR3 in amino acids: CASSSGGLSYNEQFF. The CDR3 DNA, read in part, is TGTGCCAGCAGCTCAGGGGGTCTCTCCTACAATGAG.